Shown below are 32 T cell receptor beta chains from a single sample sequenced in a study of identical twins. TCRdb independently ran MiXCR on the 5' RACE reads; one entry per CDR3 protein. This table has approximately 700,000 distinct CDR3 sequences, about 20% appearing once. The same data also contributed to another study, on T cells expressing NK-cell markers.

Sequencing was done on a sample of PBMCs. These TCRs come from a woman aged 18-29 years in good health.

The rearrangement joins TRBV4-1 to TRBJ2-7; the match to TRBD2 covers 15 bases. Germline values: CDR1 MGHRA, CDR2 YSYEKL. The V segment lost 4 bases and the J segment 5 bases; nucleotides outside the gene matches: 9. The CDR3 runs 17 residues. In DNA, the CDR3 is TGCGCCAGCAGCCCCGGACTAGCGGGAGGGCTATTCCACGAGCAGTACTTC. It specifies CASSPGLAGGLFHEQYF.

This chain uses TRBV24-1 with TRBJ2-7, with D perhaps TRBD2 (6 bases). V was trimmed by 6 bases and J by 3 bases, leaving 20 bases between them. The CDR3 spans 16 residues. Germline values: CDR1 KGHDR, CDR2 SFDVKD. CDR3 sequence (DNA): TGTGCCACCAGTACGTTCTATTTACCGGGGGACTACGAGCAGTACTTC. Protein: CATSTFYLPGDYEQYF.

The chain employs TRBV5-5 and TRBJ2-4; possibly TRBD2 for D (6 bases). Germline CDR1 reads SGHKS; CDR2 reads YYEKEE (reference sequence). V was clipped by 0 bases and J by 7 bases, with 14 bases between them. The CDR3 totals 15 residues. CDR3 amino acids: CASSLVREFRNIQYF. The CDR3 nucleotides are TGTGCCAGCAGCTTGGTCCGGGAGTTTAGGAACATTCAGTACTTC.

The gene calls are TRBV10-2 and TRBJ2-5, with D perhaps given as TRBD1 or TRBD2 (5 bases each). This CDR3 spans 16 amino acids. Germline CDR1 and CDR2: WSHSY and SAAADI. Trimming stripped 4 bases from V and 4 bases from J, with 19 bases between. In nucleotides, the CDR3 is TGCGCCAGCAGTGCCTCCTTACTAGGGGTTGGAGAGACCCAGTACTTC. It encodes CASSASLLGVGETQYF.

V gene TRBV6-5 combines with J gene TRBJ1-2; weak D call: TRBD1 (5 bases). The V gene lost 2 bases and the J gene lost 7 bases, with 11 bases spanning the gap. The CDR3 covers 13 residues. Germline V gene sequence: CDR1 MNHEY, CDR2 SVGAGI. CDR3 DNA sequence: TGTGCCAGCAGTTACGTTCAGGGTGCTGGCTACACCTTC. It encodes CASSYVQGAGYTF.

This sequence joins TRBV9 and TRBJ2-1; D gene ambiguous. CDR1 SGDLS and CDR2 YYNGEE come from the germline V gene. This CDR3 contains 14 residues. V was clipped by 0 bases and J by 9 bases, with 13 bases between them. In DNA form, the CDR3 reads TGTGCCAGCAGCGTAGCTTCCGGCGTTCGTGAGCAGTTCTTC. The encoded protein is CASSVASGVREQFF.

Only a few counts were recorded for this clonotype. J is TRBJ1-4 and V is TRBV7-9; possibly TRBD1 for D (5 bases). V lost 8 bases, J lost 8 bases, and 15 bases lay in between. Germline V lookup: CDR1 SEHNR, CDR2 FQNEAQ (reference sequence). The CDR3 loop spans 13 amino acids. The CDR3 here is CASRFGPGEKLFF. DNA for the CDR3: TGTGCCAGCCGATTTGGGCCAGGGGAAAAACTGTTTTTT.

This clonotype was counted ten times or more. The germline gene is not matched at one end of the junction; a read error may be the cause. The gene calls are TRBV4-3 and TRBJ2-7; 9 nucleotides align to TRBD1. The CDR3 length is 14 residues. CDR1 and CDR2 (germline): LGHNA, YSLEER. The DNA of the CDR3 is TGTGCCAGCAGCCAGGACAGGGGCTCCTACGAGCAGTACTTC. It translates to CASSQDRGSYEQYF.

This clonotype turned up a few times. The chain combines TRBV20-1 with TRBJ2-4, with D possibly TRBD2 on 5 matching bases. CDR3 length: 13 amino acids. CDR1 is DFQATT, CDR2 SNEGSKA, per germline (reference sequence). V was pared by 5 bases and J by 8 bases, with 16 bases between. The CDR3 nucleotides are TGCAGTGCTGGGCCCGGAGGCTATGACATTCAGTACTTC. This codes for CSAGPGGYDIQYF.

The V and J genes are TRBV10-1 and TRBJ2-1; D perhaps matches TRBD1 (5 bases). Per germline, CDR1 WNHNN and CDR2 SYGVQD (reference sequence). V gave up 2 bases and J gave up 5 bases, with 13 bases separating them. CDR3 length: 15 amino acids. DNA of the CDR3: TGCGCCAGCAGTGAGGGGAAGGGGCGACACAATGAGCAGTTCTTC. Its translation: CASSEGKGRHNEQFF.

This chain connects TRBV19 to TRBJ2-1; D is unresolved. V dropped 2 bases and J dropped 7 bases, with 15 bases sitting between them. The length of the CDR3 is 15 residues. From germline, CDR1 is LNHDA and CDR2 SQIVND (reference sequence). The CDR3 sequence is CASSIRGHERNEQFF. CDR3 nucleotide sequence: TGTGCCAGTAGTATACGCGGTCACGAGAGGAATGAGCAGTTCTTC.

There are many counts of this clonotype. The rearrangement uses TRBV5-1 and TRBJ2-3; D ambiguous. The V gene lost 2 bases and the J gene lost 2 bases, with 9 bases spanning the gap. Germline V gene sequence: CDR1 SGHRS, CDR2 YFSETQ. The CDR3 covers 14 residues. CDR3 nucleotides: TGCGCCAGCAGCTTAGCCCAGGCCACAGATACGCAGTATTTT. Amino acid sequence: CASSLAQATDTQYF.

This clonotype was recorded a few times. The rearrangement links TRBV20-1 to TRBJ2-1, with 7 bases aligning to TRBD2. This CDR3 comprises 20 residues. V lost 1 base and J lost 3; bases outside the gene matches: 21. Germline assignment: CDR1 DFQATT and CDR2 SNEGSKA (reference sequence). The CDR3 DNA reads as TGCAGTGCTAGAGCCTGGGACGGGGGGTCCCCCAAGCGGGGCTACAATGAGCAGTTCTTC. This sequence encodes CSARAWDGGSPKRGYNEQFF.

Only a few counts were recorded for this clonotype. CDR3 residues: CASSLLAGLAIVSSYNEQFF. In nucleotides, the CDR3 is TGCGCCAGCAGCCTCCTAGCGGGACTAGCGATCGTGAGCTCCTACAATGAGCAGTTCTTC. The chain carries TRBV4-3 and TRBJ2-1, with TRBD2 identical over 10 bases. Germline CDR1 LGHNA, CDR2 YSLEER. The CDR3 totals 20 residues. V lost 4 bases, J lost 0 bases, and 15 bases stayed unmatched.

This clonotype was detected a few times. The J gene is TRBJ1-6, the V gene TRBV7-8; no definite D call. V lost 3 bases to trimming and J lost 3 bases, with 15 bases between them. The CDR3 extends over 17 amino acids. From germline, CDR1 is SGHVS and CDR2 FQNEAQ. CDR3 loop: CASSFQATGDYNSPLHF. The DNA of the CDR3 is TGTGCCAGCAGCTTCCAAGCCACCGGGGACTATAATTCACCCCTCCACTTT.

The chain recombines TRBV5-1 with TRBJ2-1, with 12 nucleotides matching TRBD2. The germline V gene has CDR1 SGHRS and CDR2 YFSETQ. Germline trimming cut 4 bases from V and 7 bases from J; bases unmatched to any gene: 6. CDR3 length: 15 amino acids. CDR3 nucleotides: TGCGCCAGCAGCCACCTAGCGGGGGGGGGAAATGAGCAGTTCTTC. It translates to CASSHLAGGGNEQFF.

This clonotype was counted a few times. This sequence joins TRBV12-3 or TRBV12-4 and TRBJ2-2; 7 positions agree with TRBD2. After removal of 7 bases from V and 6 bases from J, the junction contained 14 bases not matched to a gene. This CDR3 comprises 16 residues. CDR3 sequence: CASTFWGGSGPGELFF. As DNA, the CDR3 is TGTGCCAGCACTTTTTGGGGGGGGAGTGGACCCGGGGAGCTGTTTTTT.

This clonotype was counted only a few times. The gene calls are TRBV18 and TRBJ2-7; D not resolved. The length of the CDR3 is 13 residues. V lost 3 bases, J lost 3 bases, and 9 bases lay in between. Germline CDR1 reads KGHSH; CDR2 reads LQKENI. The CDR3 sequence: CASSPAADYEQYF. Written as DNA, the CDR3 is TGTGCCAGCTCACCGGCGGCCGACTACGAGCAGTACTTC.

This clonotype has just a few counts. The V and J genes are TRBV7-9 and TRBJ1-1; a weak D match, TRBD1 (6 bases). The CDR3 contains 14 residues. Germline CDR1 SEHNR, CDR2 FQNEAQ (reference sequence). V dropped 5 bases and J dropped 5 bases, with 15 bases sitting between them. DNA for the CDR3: TGTGCCAGCAGCCGATTGACAGGAGGGACTGAAGCTTTCTTT. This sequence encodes CASSRLTGGTEAFF.

For the CDR3, the DNA is TGTGCCAGCAGCCCCGGGGGGCAGGGGCTTGAAGCTTTCTTT. It is translated as CASSPGGQGLEAFF. The rearrangement links TRBV6-1 to TRBJ1-1; tentative D call: TRBD1 (6 bases). Germline CDR1 is MNHNS and CDR2 is SASEGT. V was shortened by 6 bases and J by 7 bases, with 18 bases between the two germline ends. This CDR3 contains 14 residues.

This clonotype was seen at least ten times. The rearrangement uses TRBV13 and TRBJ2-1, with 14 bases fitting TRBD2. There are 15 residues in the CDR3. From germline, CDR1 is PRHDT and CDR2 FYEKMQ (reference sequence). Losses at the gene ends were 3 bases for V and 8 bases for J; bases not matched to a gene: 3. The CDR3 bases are TGTGCCAGCAGCTTGGGACTAGCGGGAGCCGATGAGCAGTTCTTC. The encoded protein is CASSLGLAGADEQFF.

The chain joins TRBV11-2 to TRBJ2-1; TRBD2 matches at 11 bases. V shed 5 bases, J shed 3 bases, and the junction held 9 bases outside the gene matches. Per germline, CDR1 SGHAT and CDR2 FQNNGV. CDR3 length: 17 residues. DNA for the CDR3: TGTGCCAGCAGCGGGGGGGTCACTAGCGGGAGCTACAATGAGCAGTTCTTC. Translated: CASSGGVTSGSYNEQFF.

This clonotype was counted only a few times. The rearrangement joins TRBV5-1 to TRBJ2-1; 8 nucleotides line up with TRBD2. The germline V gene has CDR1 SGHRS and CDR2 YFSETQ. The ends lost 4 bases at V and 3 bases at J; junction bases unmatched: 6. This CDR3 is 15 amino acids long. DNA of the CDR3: TGCGCCAGCAGCCCGGGACTAGATTTCTACAATGAGCAGTTCTTC. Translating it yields CASSPGLDFYNEQFF.

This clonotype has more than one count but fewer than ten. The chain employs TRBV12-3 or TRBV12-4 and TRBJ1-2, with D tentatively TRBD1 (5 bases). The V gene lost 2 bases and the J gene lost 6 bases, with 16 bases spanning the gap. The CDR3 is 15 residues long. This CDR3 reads CASSLSGIGIDGYTF. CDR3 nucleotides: TGTGCCAGCAGTTTATCAGGGATCGGGATCGATGGCTACACCTTC.

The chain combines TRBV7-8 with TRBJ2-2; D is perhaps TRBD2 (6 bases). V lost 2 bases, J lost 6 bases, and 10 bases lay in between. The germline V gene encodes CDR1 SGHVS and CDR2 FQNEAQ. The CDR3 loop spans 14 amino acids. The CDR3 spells CASSLTLASGELFF. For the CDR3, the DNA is TGTGCCAGCAGCTTAACACTAGCATCCGGGGAGCTGTTTTTT.

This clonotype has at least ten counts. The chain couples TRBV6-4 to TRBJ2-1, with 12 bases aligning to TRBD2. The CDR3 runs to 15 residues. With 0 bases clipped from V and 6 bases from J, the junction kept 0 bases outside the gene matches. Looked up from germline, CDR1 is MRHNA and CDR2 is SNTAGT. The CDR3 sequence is CASSDSTSGSNEQFF. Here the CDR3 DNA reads TGTGCCAGCAGTGACTCGACTAGCGGGAGCAATGAGCAGTTCTTC.

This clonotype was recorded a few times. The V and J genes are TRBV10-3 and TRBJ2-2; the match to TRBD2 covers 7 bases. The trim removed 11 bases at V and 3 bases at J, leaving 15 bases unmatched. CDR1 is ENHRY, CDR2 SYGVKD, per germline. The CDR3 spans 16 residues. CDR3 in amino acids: CASRQSWGGDTGELFF. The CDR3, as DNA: TGTGCCTCCCGTCAATCCTGGGGGGGTGACACCGGGGAGCTGTTTTTT.

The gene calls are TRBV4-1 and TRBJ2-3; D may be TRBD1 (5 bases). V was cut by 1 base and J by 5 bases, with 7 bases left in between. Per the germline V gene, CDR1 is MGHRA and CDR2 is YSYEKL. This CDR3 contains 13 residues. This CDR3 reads CASSQVRGDTQYF. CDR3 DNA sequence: TGCGCCAGCAGCCAAGTAAGGGGAGATACGCAGTATTTT.

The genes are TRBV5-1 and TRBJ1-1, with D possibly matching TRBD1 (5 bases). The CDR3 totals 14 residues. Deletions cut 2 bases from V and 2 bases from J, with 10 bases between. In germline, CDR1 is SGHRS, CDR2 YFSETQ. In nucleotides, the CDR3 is TGCGCCAGCAGCTTACAGGCAGAAAACACTGAAGCTTTCTTT. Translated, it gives CASSLQAENTEAFF.

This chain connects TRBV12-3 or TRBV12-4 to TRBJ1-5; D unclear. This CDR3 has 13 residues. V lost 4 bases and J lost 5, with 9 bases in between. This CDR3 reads CASSSMGDQPQHF. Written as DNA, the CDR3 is TGTGCCAGCAGTTCCATGGGCGATCAGCCCCAGCATTTT.

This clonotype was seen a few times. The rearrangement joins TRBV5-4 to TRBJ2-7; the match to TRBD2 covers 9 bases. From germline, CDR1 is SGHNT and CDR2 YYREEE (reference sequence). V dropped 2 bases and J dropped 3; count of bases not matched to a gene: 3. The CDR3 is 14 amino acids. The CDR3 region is CASSFNSGGYEQYF. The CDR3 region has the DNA TGTGCCAGCAGCTTTAATAGCGGGGGCTACGAGCAGTACTTC.

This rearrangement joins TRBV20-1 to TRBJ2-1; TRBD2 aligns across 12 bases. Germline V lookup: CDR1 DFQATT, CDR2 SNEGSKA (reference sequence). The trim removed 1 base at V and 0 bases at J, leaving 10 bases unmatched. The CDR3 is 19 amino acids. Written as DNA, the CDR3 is TGCAGTGCTAGAGCTACGACTAGCGGGAGAGGGAGCTCCTACAATGAGCAGTTCTTC. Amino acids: CSARATTSGRGSSYNEQFF.